This T cell receptor (beta chain) emerged from a study of cytomegalovirus exposure and HLA in healthy donors. Notes on the study in general: Presence/absence analysis assumed near-uniform sequencing depth across donors. For most TCR sequences rarity was the rule, although some public TCRs occurred in many donors.

Of note for this clone: Antigen unknown.

The CDR3 spans 16 residues. Trimming at V came to 8 bases and at J to 2 bases, leaving 14 bases not matched to a gene. Germline CDR1 and CDR2: MDHEN and SYDVKM. Primers included in the PCR were 60 Vbeta and 13 Jbeta primers. Libraries were prepared by immunoSEQ multiplex PCR; TCRdb keeps only in-frame clonotypes and omits some of them. Recorded here are under 100,000 clones; the top ten clones represent around 3.4%. The source material was PBMCs. The TCR was taken from a woman in her 30s in good health and CMV-seronegative. The V gene is TRBV28, the J gene TRBJ1-2; 7 bases match TRBD1. CDR3: CASASPGQTGNYGYTF. In nucleotides, the CDR3 is TGTGCCAGCGCTTCCCCGGGTCAGACAGGGAACTATGGCTACACCTTC.